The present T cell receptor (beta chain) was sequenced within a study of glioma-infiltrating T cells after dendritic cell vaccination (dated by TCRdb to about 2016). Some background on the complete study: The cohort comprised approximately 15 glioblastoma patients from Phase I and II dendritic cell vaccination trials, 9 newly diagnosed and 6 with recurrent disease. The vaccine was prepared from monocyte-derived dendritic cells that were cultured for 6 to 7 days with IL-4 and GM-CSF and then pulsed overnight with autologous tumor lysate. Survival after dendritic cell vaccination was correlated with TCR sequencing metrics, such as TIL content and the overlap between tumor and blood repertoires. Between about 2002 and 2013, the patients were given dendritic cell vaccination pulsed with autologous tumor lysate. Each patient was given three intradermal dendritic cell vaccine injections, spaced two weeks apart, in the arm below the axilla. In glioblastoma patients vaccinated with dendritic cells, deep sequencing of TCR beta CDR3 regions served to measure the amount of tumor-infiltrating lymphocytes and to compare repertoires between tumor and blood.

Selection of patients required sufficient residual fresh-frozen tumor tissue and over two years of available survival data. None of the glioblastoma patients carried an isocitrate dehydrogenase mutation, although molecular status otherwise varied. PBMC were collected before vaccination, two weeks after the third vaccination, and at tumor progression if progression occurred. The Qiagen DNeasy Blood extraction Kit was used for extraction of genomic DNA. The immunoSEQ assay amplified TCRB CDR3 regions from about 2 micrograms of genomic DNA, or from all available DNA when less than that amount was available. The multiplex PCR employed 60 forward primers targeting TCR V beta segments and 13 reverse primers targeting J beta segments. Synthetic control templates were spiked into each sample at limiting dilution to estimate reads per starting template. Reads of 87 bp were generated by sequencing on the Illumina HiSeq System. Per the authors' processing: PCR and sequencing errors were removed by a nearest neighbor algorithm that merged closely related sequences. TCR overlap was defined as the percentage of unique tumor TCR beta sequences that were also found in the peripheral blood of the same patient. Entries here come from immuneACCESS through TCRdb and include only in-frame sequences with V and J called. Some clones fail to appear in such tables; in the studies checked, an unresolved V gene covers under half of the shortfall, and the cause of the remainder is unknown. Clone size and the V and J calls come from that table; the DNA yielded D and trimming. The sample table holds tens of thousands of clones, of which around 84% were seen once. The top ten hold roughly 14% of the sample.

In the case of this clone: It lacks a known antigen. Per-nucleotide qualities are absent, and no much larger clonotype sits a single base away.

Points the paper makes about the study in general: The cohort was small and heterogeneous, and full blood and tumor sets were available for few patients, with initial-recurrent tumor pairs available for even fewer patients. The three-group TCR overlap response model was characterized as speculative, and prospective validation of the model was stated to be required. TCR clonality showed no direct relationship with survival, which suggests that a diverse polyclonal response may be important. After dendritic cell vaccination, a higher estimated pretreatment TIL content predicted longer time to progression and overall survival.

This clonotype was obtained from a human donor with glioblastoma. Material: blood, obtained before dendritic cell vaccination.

CDR3 region: CASSGSGRAVNTQYF. The nucleotides read TGTGCCAGCAGCGGTAGCGGGAGGGCCGTTAATACGCAGTATTTT. The chain was built from TRBV13 and TRBJ2-3; TRBD2 fits 11 bases in the junction. Measured from the cysteine to the phenylalanine, the CDR3 is 15 residues long. The sequence is cut down to CDR3 DNA, 45 bases in frame from base 1. V is cut back by 5 bases and J by 7 bases, with 8 bases in the junction unmatched. CDR1 PRHDT and CDR2 FYEKMQ are derived from the germline V gene (reference sequence).